The source of this T cell receptor beta chain is a study of regulatory T cells in long-lasting Graves disease. Whole-study context: With positive TSH receptor antibodies and over 5 years of antithyroid drugs, Graves' disease was considered persistent.

Combining iRepertoire HTBI primers with Arm-PCR of CDR3 regions, the authors built TCR beta libraries. TCRdb ran MiXCR on the multiplex PCR reads and lists one entry per CDR3 protein. Among about 660,000 distinct CDR3 sequences listed, 30% were seen once. Study observations and caveats: TRBV28, TRBJ1-2 and TRBJ2-5 were segments that persistent disease favored. Lower TCR diversity was seen in persistent Graves' patients than in newly diagnosed ones.

Stated time point: persistent/refractory GD, antithyroid drugs over 5 years with positive TRAb. After RNA was extracted from PBMCs, the TCR library was made from it. It was an endocrinology department in Xi'an, China, that provided the patients. This clonotype has at least ten counts. Its antigen is not known. The CDR3 is 15 residues long. Germline CDR1 is MNHEY and CDR2 is SVGAGI. V was pared by 0 bases and J by 8 bases, with 11 bases between. This sequence joins TRBV6-5 and TRBJ1-6; unclear D gene. This TCR derives from a female donor with Graves disease. The source material was peripheral blood mononuclear cells (PBMCs), sampled when the disease was refractory, from a patient treated with antithyroid drugs. The CDR3 DNA is TGTGCCAGCAGTTACTCGGAGGGTTCGGATTCACCCCTCCACTTT. Translated, it gives CASSYSEGSDSPLHF.